This T cell receptor beta chain was observed in a study of blood T cell repertoires in COVID-19. At the level of the study: From the United States, Italy and Spain came samples of acute and convalescent COVID-19. In each case, the material was cDNA or gDNA derived from T cells, B-cell-depleted T cells, or PBMCs.

Germline CDR1 is SGHTA and CDR2 is FQGNSA. The CDR3 length is 16 residues. V dropped 4 bases and J dropped 4; count of bases not matched to a gene: 12. The repertoire was sequenced with immunoSEQ multiplex PCR; TCRdb's copy has only in-frame clones and lacks some. The repertoire includes tens of thousands of clones, approximately 90% of them detected once, and roughly 3.9% sits in the top ten. The chain combines TRBV7-2 with TRBJ1-1; 7 nucleotides line up with TRBD1. The receptor was isolated from a man aged 65-85 years with acute or convalescent COVID-19. Material for sequencing was peripheral blood. CDR3 amino acids: CASSSRGDRVITEAFF. The CDR3 region has the DNA TGTGCCAGCAGCTCGCGGGGAGACAGGGTAATCACTGAAGCTTTCTTT.